This record covers a single T cell receptor beta chain. The target antigen is unknown. This specimen includes other DNA sequences encoding the same CDR3. These data are taken from a study of cytomegalovirus exposure and HLA in healthy donors. Findings of the study overall: The majority of CMV-associated TCR beta chains were reported as apparently HLA-restricted in a later analysis. There were some public TCRs occurring in many donors, but most TCR sequences were rare.

The PCR ran on 60 Vbeta and 13 Jbeta primers. Authors' data handling: In a later analysis, approximately 73 million unique TCR beta chains included roughly 11 million shared by two or more donors. Repertoires were generated with immunoSEQ multiplex PCR, while TCRdb's copy carries only in-frame clones and drops some. The DNA gave D and trimming, while V, J and clone size come from that table. With under 70,000 clones in the sample, the ten largest clones hold over 2%. There are 12 residues in the CDR3. Germline V gene data show CDR1 as SGHRS and CDR2 as YFSETQ. The V and J ends lost 4 bases and 5 bases respectively, with 9 bases between them.

The material sequenced was PBMCs. The TCR comes from a woman aged 18-29 years in good health and CMV-seronegative. The chain employs TRBV5-1 and TRBJ2-5; D ambiguous. The CDR3 nucleotides read TGCGCCAGCAGCCTTACTCGCGAGACCCAGTACTTC. Protein: CASSLTRETQYF.